This T cell receptor (beta chain) was captured by sequencing in a study of blood T cells in healthy people across ages. Comments on this clonotype: The CDR3 ends on some other residue instead of the conserved phenylalanine or tryptophan, so this is likely a read error.

Between the trimmed V and J ends, which lost 6 bases and 8 bases, there was a span of 16 bases. The CDR3 contains 14 residues. The V gene's germline CDR1 is MNHNY and CDR2 SVGAGI (reference sequence). The authors isolated at least 7 million PBMCs per sample. A J-beta primer mix and a sample-barcoded 5' primer were used in a second PCR of roughly 7 to 12 cycles. A single record per CDR3 protein comes from TCRdb applying MiXCR to the 5' RACE reads. There are around 1,000,000 distinct CDR3 sequences in the sample; under 30% occur only once, and about 0.69% lies in the top ten. This same sample was also taken into another study, of T cells of mothers and their children.

Material: blood. This sequence joins TRBV6-6 and TRBJ1-4; no reliable D call. The TCR comes from a girl aged 2-9 years in good health. CDR3 loop: CASSPSPEEEKLFL. CDR3 nucleotide sequence: TGTGCCAGCAGCCCTAGTCCCGAAGAAGAAAAACTGTTTCTT.